The 23 T cell receptor beta chains given below trace back to one sample, sequenced in a study of T cell changes during pregnancy in multiple sclerosis. TCRdb keeps only in-frame clones here, not all; method: immunoSEQ multiplex PCR. There are 85,000 to 100,000 clones in the sample; about 92% occur only once, and over 1.5% lies in the top ten. The source was peripheral blood, collected in the first trimester of pregnancy. These TCRs come from a female donor with multiple sclerosis, enrolled in a pregnancy study.

The chain couples TRBV7-9 to TRBJ1-2; D is unresolved. This CDR3 region has 14 residues. V shed 6 bases and J shed 5 bases, with 16 bases lying between them. CDR1 and CDR2 (germline): SEHNR, FQNEAQ (reference sequence). For the CDR3, the DNA is TGTGCCAGCAGAGATCCGGGAGGAGCATATGGCTACACCTTC. Protein product: CASRDPGGAYGYTF. Full variable domain (remainder filled in from reference TRBV7-9 and TRBJ1-2): DTGVSQNPRHKITKRGQNVTFRCDPISEHNRLYWYRQTLGQGPEFLTYFQNEAQLEKSRLLSDRFSAERPKGSFSTLEIQRTEQGDSAMYLCASRDPGGAYGYTFGSGTRLTVV.

This chain joins TRBV25-1 and TRBJ2-1, with TRBD2 matching over 13 bases. In germline, CDR1 is MGHDK, CDR2 SYGVNS. The junction had 8 bases not matched to a gene; V was cut back by 2 bases and J by 10 bases. The CDR3 length is 16 residues. This CDR3 is CASSEVGLAGVREQFF. The CDR3 region has the DNA TGTGCCAGCAGTGAAGTAGGACTAGCGGGAGTTAGAGAGCAGTTCTTC.

The chain employs TRBV21-1 and TRBJ1-1. TRBV21-1 is a pseudogene segment. This CDR3 is 16 amino acids long. The chain's CDR3 is CASRKERQTGNTEAFF. CDR3 nucleotide sequence: TGTGCCAGCAGGAAAGAGAGGCAGACCGGGAACACTGAAGCTTTCTTT.

The chain couples TRBV27 to TRBJ1-1; weak D call: TRBD1 (5 bases). V was clipped by 3 bases and J by 5 bases, with 10 bases between them. CDR1 MNHEY and CDR2 SMNVEV come from the germline V gene (reference sequence). The CDR3 loop spans 13 amino acids. In DNA, the CDR3 is TGTGCCAGCAGTTTTGGGGCGCCGACTGAAGCTTTCTTT. Its translation: CASSFGAPTEAFF.

The chain couples TRBV28 to TRBJ1-2; 7 bases map to TRBD1. Trimming at V came to 6 bases and at J to 4 bases, leaving 5 bases not matched to a gene. There are 13 residues in the CDR3. Looked up from germline, CDR1 is MDHEN and CDR2 is SYDVKM. The CDR3 region is CASRAGTVYGYTF. The CDR3 DNA reads as TGTGCCAGCAGAGCCGGGACAGTCTATGGCTACACCTTC.

The chain joins TRBV9 to TRBJ2-2, with TRBD2 as a possible D gene (5 bases). The CDR3 is 16 residues long. V shed 4 bases and J shed 0 bases, with 13 bases lying between them. CDR1 and CDR2 from the germline V gene are SGDLS and YYNGEE. In DNA form, the CDR3 reads TGTGCCAGCAGCCCCTACCGAGCGGCGAACACCGGGGAGCTGTTTTTT. Protein: CASSPYRAANTGELFF.

The chain uses TRBV2 and TRBJ1-2; 9 bases line up with TRBD1. The CDR3 totals 13 residues. The V segment lost 4 bases and the J segment 5 bases; nucleotides outside the gene matches: 2. CDR1 SNHLY and CDR2 FYNNEI come from the germline V gene. Here the CDR3 DNA reads TGTGCCAGCAGTGGGGACAGGGAGTATGGCTACACCTTC. Protein sequence: CASSGDREYGYTF.

The V gene is TRBV11-2, the J gene TRBJ2-1; 13 positions agree with TRBD2. The J segment lost 9 bases and the V segment lost 5 bases, leaving 10 bases of the junction unmatched. The CDR3 sequence is 16 residues long. From germline, CDR1 is SGHAT and CDR2 FQNNGV. CDR3 amino acids: CASSIDRLAGGGEQFF. In DNA, the CDR3 is TGTGCCAGCAGCATTGATCGACTAGCGGGAGGCGGTGAGCAGTTCTTC.

The chain recombines TRBV30 with TRBJ2-3, with 7 bases lining up with TRBD2. V dropped 1 base and J dropped 2; count of bases not matched to a gene: 3. The length of the CDR3 is 14 residues. The germline CDR1 and CDR2 sequences are GTSNPN and SVGIG (reference sequence). The CDR3 region has the DNA TGTGCCTGGAGTGGGCTAGCGGTCACAGATACGCAGTATTTT. Translated: CAWSGLAVTDTQYF.

The chain combines TRBV19 with TRBJ1-1; 9 bases map to TRBD1. With V trimmed by 10 bases and J by 1 base, 7 bases remained unmatched. CDR3 length: 14 amino acids. Germline V CDR1 and CDR2: LNHDA, SQIVND (reference sequence). CDR3 DNA: TGTGCCACAGGGACAGGGCGACAGAACACTGAAGCTTTCTTT. It specifies CATGTGRQNTEAFF.

The chain is built from TRBV28 and TRBJ2-7; 10 bases line up with TRBD1. In germline, CDR1 is MDHEN, CDR2 SYDVKM. Trimming took 6 bases from V and 2 from J; bases not matched to a gene: 7. The CDR3 totals 15 residues. The CDR3 DNA reads as TGTGCCAGCAGACCCCCGGGACAGGGGACCTACGAGCAGTACTTC. It encodes CASRPPGQGTYEQYF.

The chain combines TRBV27 with TRBJ1-5; D is undetermined. Germline-derived CDR1 and CDR2 are MNHEY and SMNVEV (reference sequence). V lost 3 bases, J lost 2 bases, and 8 bases lay in between. The CDR3 is 14 residues long. As DNA, the CDR3 is TGTGCCAGCAGTTTTTCCGGGGGCAATCAGCCCCAGCATTTT. Translated: CASSFSGGNQPQHF.

This clone came up a few times. V and J are TRBV9 and TRBJ1-4; 10 nucleotides agree with TRBD1. This CDR3 comprises 15 residues. The V gene's germline CDR1 is SGDLS and CDR2 YYNGEE. The V and J ends lost 4 bases and 8 bases, in that order; junction bases with no gene match: 8. The CDR3 region has the DNA TGTGCCAGCAGCCTCCGGGACAGGGGAGAAGAAAAACTGTTTTTT. This codes for CASSLRDRGEEKLFF.

CDR3 coding DNA: TGTGCCAGCAGCTTCCTCCCTAGCGGGAGTTCAGATACGCAGTATTTT. This encodes CASSFLPSGSSDTQYF. V and J are TRBV11-1 and TRBJ2-3; 10 bases agree with TRBD2. The CDR3 totals 16 residues. Germline CDR1 reads SGHAT; CDR2 reads FQDESV (reference sequence). V lost 3 bases and J lost 4; bases outside the gene matches: 7.

This chain connects TRBV4-3 to TRBJ1-5; 7 nucleotides match TRBD1. The CDR3 spans 15 residues. CDR1 is LGHNA and CDR2 is YSLEER in the germline V gene. J lost 4 bases, V lost 4 bases, and 7 bases had no gene match. The CDR3 sequence is CASSPKGDSNQPQHF. The CDR3 DNA reads TGCGCCAGCAGCCCCAAGGGGGACAGTAATCAGCCCCAGCATTTT.

The J gene is TRBJ1-1, the V gene TRBV4-1; D is possibly TRBD1 (6 bases). CDR1 is MGHRA, CDR2 YSYEKL, per germline. There are 16 residues in the CDR3. Trimming removed 4 bases at V and 0 bases at J, with 15 bases between. The CDR3: CASSPWAGAMNTEAFF. The CDR3 DNA is TGCGCCAGCAGCCCCTGGGCAGGGGCCATGAACACTGAAGCTTTCTTT.

V is TRBV5-1 and J is TRBJ2-7, with a weak D call TRBD1 (5 bases). The V end was cut by 0 bases, the J end by 6 bases, with 10 bases between. The length of the CDR3 is 13 residues. Germline CDR1 and CDR2: SGHRS and YFSETQ. The CDR3 DNA follows: TGCGCCAGCAGCTTGGCCAAGGGGTTCGAGCAGTACTTC. It specifies CASSLAKGFEQYF.

In this sample, this clone turned up once. The rearrangement joins TRBV11-2 to TRBJ2-1, with 9 bases that match TRBD1. V was pared by 5 bases and J by 6 bases, with 8 bases of the junction left unmatched. Germline V gene data show CDR1 as SGHAT and CDR2 as FQNNGV. CDR3 length: 15 amino acids. CDR3: CASSQAGTGSNEQFF. CDR3 nucleotides: TGTGCCAGCAGCCAGGCCGGGACAGGGTCCAATGAGCAGTTCTTC.

This clone was counted a single time. The chain employs TRBV28 and TRBJ1-4; D gene uncertain. Germline loops: CDR1 MDHEN, CDR2 SYDVKM. The CDR3 loop spans 14 amino acids. Trimming left V 6 bases short and J 0 bases short, with 8 bases between. The CDR3 loop is CASRYGTTNEKLFF. The CDR3 DNA reads TGTGCCAGCAGGTACGGGACAACTAATGAAAAACTGTTTTTT. The whole variable domain, remainder taken from reference TRBV28 and TRBJ1-4, is DVKVTQSSRYLVKRTGEKVFLECVQDMDHENMFWYRQDPGLGLRLIYFSYDVKMKEKGDIPEGYSVSREKKERFSLILESASTNQTSMYLCASRYGTTNEKLFFGSGTQLSVL.

The chain carries TRBV7-2 and TRBJ2-1; 7 nucleotides line up with TRBD2. This CDR3 has 16 residues. Trimming removed 1 base from V and 1 base from J; junction bases left unmatched: 4. In germline, CDR1 is SGHTA, CDR2 FQGNSA. CDR3 amino acids: CASSLVGGGSYNEQFF. The CDR3 DNA is TGTGCCAGCAGCTTAGTTGGGGGGGGGTCCTACAATGAGCAGTTCTTC.

This clone appeared a single time. The chain uses TRBV7-6 and TRBJ2-7; 7 bases align to TRBD2. Germline lookup yields CDR1 SGHVS and CDR2 FNYEAQ. J gave up 0 bases and V 5 bases, and 4 bases lay outside the gene matches. The CDR3 totals 14 residues. The CDR3 sequence is CASSASGNSYEQYF. CDR3 DNA sequence: TGTGCCAGCAGCGCCAGCGGGAACTCCTACGAGCAGTACTTC.

The CDR3 coding sequence is TGCGCCAGCAGCTTGGTATCCGGTCAGAACACTGAAGCTTTCTTT. The encoded protein is CASSLVSGQNTEAFF. The rearrangement uses TRBV5-1 and TRBJ1-1; D is undetermined. Deletions cut 0 bases from V and 1 base from J, with 10 bases between. Germline-derived CDR1 and CDR2 are SGHRS and YFSETQ. CDR3 length: 15 residues.

The rearrangement joins TRBV11-2 to TRBJ2-5; D may be TRBD1 (6 bases). In germline, CDR1 is SGHAT, CDR2 FQNNGV. Trimming stripped 5 bases from V and 0 bases from J, with 16 bases between. There are 16 residues in the CDR3. In DNA, the CDR3 is TGTGCCAGCAGCCCCGCTAGGGGGTCGTACCAAGAGACCCAGTACTTC. Protein product: CASSPARGSYQETQYF. The entire variable domain, with the rest obtained from reference TRBV11-2 and TRBJ2-5, is as follows: EAGVAQSPRYKIIEKRQSVAFWCNPISGHATLYWYQQILGQGPKLLIQFQNNGVVDDSQLPKDRFSAERLKGVDSTLKIQPAKLEDSAVYLCASSPARGSYQETQYFGPGTRLLVL.